Listed here are 20 T cell receptor beta chains from one sample, sequenced in a study of T cell responses to AZD1222 COVID-19 vaccine. Some clones are missing from TCRdb's copy, which holds only in-frame ones; the method was immunoSEQ multiplex PCR. The sample lists about 120,000 clones, approximately 90% occurring once. Source: peripheral blood, taken 28 days after the second AZD1222 dose. The receptors were gathered from an adult who received the AZD1222 COVID-19 vaccine.

The CDR3, as DNA: TGTGCCAGCAGCCCCCAAAGACTAGCGGGGGGGAATGAGCAGTTCTTC. Protein: CASSPQRLAGGNEQFF. This rearrangement joins TRBV7-3 to TRBJ2-1, with 14 bases aligning to TRBD2. The germline CDR1 and CDR2 sequences are SGHTA and FQGTGA. This CDR3 is 16 amino acids long. Unmatched junction bases numbered 7, after V lost 5 bases and J lost 7 bases. Drawing the rest from reference TRBV7-3 and TRBJ2-1, the complete variable domain is GAGVSQTPSNKVTEKGKYVELRCDPISGHTALYWYRQSLGQGPEFLIYFQGTGAADDSGLPNDRFFAVRPEGSVSTLKIQRTERGDSAVYLCASSPQRLAGGNEQFFGPGTRLTVL.

This clone was counted a few times. CDR3 residues: CSGGQSSYEQYF. For the CDR3, the DNA is TGCAGCGGTGGACAGAGCTCCTACGAGCAGTACTTC. The chain is built from TRBV29-1 and TRBJ2-7; D perhaps matches TRBD1 (6 bases). CDR1 and CDR2 from the germline V gene are SQVTM and ANQGSEA. This CDR3 has 12 residues. V was pared by 7 bases and J by 0 bases, with 10 bases between.

The chain has TRBV9 and TRBJ1-3; D gene uncertain. The CDR3 length is 15 residues. The germline CDR1 and CDR2 sequences are SGDLS and YYNGEE. V was clipped by 0 bases and J by 4 bases, with 11 bases between them. Written as DNA, the CDR3 is TGTGCCAGCAGCGTAGGGCCCGACGAAGGAAACACCATATATTTT. It is translated as CASSVGPDEGNTIYF.

The J gene is TRBJ1-5, the V gene TRBV10-1; 9 bases agree with TRBD1. The CDR3 consists of 17 residues. Looked up from germline, CDR1 is WNHNN and CDR2 is SYGVQD (reference sequence). With V trimmed by 2 bases and J by 6 bases, 11 bases remained unmatched. In DNA form, the CDR3 reads TGCGCCAGCAGTGAGCTGAGGGACAGGGAATTCCGTCAGCCCCAGCATTTT. Residues: CASSELRDREFRQPQHF.

This clone has just one count. The genes are TRBV5-1 and TRBJ2-5, with TRBD2 identical over 7 bases. With 1 base clipped from V and 3 bases from J, the junction kept 9 bases outside the gene matches. The germline CDR1 and CDR2 sequences are SGHRS and YFSETQ. The CDR3 is 16 amino acids. Here the CDR3 reads CASSLREGLLKETQYF. The CDR3 DNA is TGCGCCAGCAGCTTGAGGGAGGGCCTTTTGAAAGAGACCCAGTACTTC.

The CDR3 DNA reads TGTGCCAGCTGGGGCGGGGGACGGTCTTACGAGCAGTACTTC. Translation gives CASWGGGRSYEQYF. The V call is TRBV28, the J call TRBJ2-7; 7 bases are a match to TRBD2. Germline CDR1 reads MDHEN; CDR2 reads SYDVKM. The V segment lost 8 bases and the J segment 4 bases; nucleotides outside the gene matches: 11. There are 14 residues in the CDR3.

The chain employs TRBV25-1 and TRBJ1-2; D call uncertain. Germline CDR1 reads MGHDK; CDR2 reads SYGVNS. Trimming removed 4 bases at V and 4 bases at J, with 10 bases between. The CDR3 covers 13 residues. Written as DNA, the CDR3 is TGTGCCAGCAGTGCGGGTCAGTCCTATGGCTACACCTTC. Residues: CASSAGQSYGYTF.

J is TRBJ1-2 and V is TRBV9; D is unresolved. CDR3 length: 14 residues. Germline CDR1 reads SGDLS; CDR2 reads YYNGEE. V was pared by 7 bases and J by 5 bases, with 18 bases between. CDR3 nucleotide sequence: TGTGCCAGCGGCGATCGAGAAGATCTATATGGCTACACCTTC. This encodes CASGDREDLYGYTF.

This chain joins TRBV3-1 (or the pseudogene TRBV3-2) and TRBJ2-5, with a possible D match to TRBD2 (7 bases). Per germline, CDR1 LGHDT and CDR2 YNNKEL (reference sequence). The CDR3 totals 17 residues. V gave up 0 bases and J gave up 5 bases, with 19 bases separating them. CDR3 DNA sequence: TGTGCCAGCAGCCAAGAAATCGGGGGGCCGGAAAGGGAGACCCAGTACTTC. Residues: CASSQEIGGPERETQYF.

CDR3: CASSFMGTGSDTQYF. CDR3 nucleotides: TGTGCCAGCAGTTTTATGGGGACAGGGTCAGATACGCAGTATTTT. The rearrangement uses TRBV28 and TRBJ2-3; TRBD1 aligns across 9 bases. V was clipped by 3 bases and J by 4 bases; unmatched bases: 5. The CDR3 loop spans 15 amino acids. Germline values: CDR1 MDHEN, CDR2 SYDVKM.

The rearrangement uses TRBV7-2 and TRBJ2-3, with no clear D. Trimming removed 5 bases at V and 1 base at J, with 13 bases between. This CDR3 contains 15 residues. Germline CDR1 reads SGHTA; CDR2 reads FQGNSA. The CDR3, as DNA: TGTGCCAGCAGCCCCCGAGTGACCGGCACAGATACGCAGTATTTT. Residues: CASSPRVTGTDTQYF.

The chain recombines TRBV9 with TRBJ2-5; 15 positions match TRBD2. Germline-derived CDR1 and CDR2 are SGDLS and YYNGEE. This CDR3 spans 18 amino acids. Trimming at V came to 3 bases and at J to 3 bases, leaving 9 bases not matched to a gene. The CDR3 loop is CASSAGHGLAGGKETQYF. CDR3 coding DNA: TGTGCCAGCAGCGCCGGGCACGGACTAGCGGGGGGGAAAGAGACCCAGTACTTC.

The chain links TRBV28 to TRBJ1-1; D not certain. The CDR3 contains 13 residues. Germline V gives CDR1 MDHEN, CDR2 SYDVKM. Trimming stripped 6 bases from V and 4 bases from J, with 12 bases between. The CDR3 nucleotides are TGTGCCAGCAGACTGGAGGAGGGCACTGAAGCTTTCTTT. This gives the protein CASRLEEGTEAFF.

The chain uses TRBV24-1 and TRBJ2-7, with 7 positions matching TRBD2. The CDR3 has 12 residues. Looked up from germline, CDR1 is KGHDR and CDR2 is SFDVKD. J gave up 9 bases and V 6 bases, and 7 bases lay outside the gene matches. The CDR3 DNA is TGTGCCACCAGTCGAGCGGGCGGGGGGCAGTACTTC. This sequence encodes CATSRAGGGQYF.

This clone was seen once. The rearrangement links TRBV30 to TRBJ1-5; 7 bases line up with TRBD1. With V trimmed by 3 bases and J by 2 bases, 4 bases remained unmatched. The germline CDR1 and CDR2 sequences are GTSNPN and SVGIG (reference sequence). The length of the CDR3 is 14 residues. The CDR3 reads CAWRTGSRNQPQHF. In nucleotides, the CDR3 is TGTGCCTGGAGGACAGGGAGTCGCAATCAGCCCCAGCATTTT.

The rearrangement uses TRBV7-2 and TRBJ1-2; 10 nucleotides agree with TRBD1. With 1 base clipped from V and 8 bases from J, the junction kept 4 bases outside the gene matches. This CDR3 has 14 amino acids. Per germline, CDR1 SGHTA and CDR2 FQGNSA. The CDR3 sequence: CASSLGQGAKGYTF. The CDR3 nucleotides are TGTGCCAGCAGCTTAGGACAGGGGGCGAAAGGCTACACCTTC.

The chain employs TRBV6-5 and TRBJ1-2; D not resolved. The CDR3 runs 14 residues. V lost 4 bases, J lost 8 bases, and 17 bases lay in between. Looked up from germline, CDR1 is MNHEY and CDR2 is SVGAGI. CDR3 DNA: TGTGCCAGCAGTTCCCTCGGAGAGGGAGGAGGCTACACCTTC. Translated: CASSSLGEGGGYTF.

The chain uses TRBV2 and TRBJ2-1; 7 bases are shared with TRBD2. The CDR3 loop spans 16 amino acids. Germline V gives CDR1 SNHLY, CDR2 FYNNEI. V was clipped by 0 bases and J by 9 bases; unmatched bases: 11. CDR3 residues: CASSEALPGRGVEQFF. CDR3 nucleotide sequence: TGTGCCAGCAGTGAAGCGCTTCCTGGGAGGGGCGTTGAGCAGTTCTTC.

This rearrangement joins TRBV7-2 to TRBJ1-3; possible D gene TRBD1, 5 bases. Trimming shortened V by 2 bases and J by 0 bases, and 11 bases separated the two germline ends. There are 16 residues in the CDR3. CDR1 SGHTA and CDR2 FQGNSA come from the germline V gene. Here the CDR3 reads CASSLQGLFSGNTIYF. CDR3 bases: TGTGCCAGCAGCTTACAGGGTTTATTCTCTGGAAACACCATATATTTT.

The chain recombines TRBV4-2 with TRBJ2-2, with 12 bases lining up with TRBD2. The V gene's germline CDR1 is LGHNA and CDR2 YNFKEQ. V trimming: 6 bases; J trimming: 3 bases; junction bases outside the gene matches: 5. CDR3 length equals 16 residues. CDR3 loop: CASSLTSGGHTGELFF. The CDR3, as DNA: TGTGCCAGCAGTCTTACTAGCGGGGGGCACACCGGGGAGCTGTTTTTT.